This TCR beta chain was sequenced in a study of CD8+ T cells in alopecia areata. Study details: A 6-month period off drug followed tofacitinib, which lasted 6 to 18 months. General study findings and limits: Resident alphabeta T cells of normal skin are also sequenced in scalp samples.

The germline V gene has CDR1 SEHNR and CDR2 FQNEAQ (reference sequence). Losses at the gene ends were 3 bases for V and 9 bases for J; bases not matched to a gene: 6. This CDR3 is built from 13 residues. A remark on this clone: Antigen: not known.

cDNA reverse transcribed from extracted RNA served as the sequencing template. TCRdb's table, derived via immunoSEQ multiplex PCR, lists solely in-frame clones and lacks some. The sample records more than 110,000 clones, about 60% being singletons. The TCR was taken from a human donor with alopecia areata. This chain uses TRBV7-9 with TRBJ1-1; 8 bases are shared with TRBD1. The sample here was CD4+ T cells sorted from blood, taken at week 0. CDR3 residues: CASSLATGAKAFF. Written as DNA, the CDR3 is TGTGCCAGCAGCTTGGCGACAGGGGCCAAAGCTTTCTTT.